This is a list of T cell receptor beta chains from one sample in a study of breast tumors, draining lymph nodes, adjacent tissues. TCRdb analysed the multiplex PCR reads with MiXCR anew, one entry per CDR3 protein. The data hold 150,000 to 200,000 distinct CDR3 sequences, with approximately 30% observed a single time. The sample consisted of axillary lymph node tissue. The receptor set was obtained from a female donor with breast cancer. Some clones in this sample may be carry-over from other donors' samples. Both conserved end residues are part of each CDR3.

TRBV24-1,TRBJ1-5,CAAGSNQPQHF
TRBV11-2,TRBJ1-5,CASSLGWETQHF
TRBV9,TRBJ2-3,CASSVAASGRTDTQYF
TRBV5-5,TRBJ2-1,CASSHGQASLSYNEQFF
TRBV20-1,TRBJ2-5,CSARGDGREETQYF
TRBV6-1,TRBJ2-7,CASSEGTYEQYF
TRBV20-1,TRBJ2-7,CSAIVGDRGTSEQYF
TRBV29-1,TRBJ2-1,CLGGGLYNEQFF
TRBV6-6,TRBJ1-5,CASSHLGQNNQPQHF
TRBV2,TRBJ2-1,CASSEAGGLVGNEQFF
TRBV5-1,TRBJ2-3,CTSGLAVGGGTDTQYF
TRBV2,TRBJ1-2,CAGKGVGYTF
TRBV20-1,TRBJ1-4,CSASEKLFF
TRBV6-2/TRBV6-3,TRBJ1-1,CASSHSIAVGTEAFF
TRBV19,TRBJ1-5,CASSIKPGVYSNQPQHF
TRBV7-9,TRBJ2-7,CASSLDLDEQYF
TRBV5-5,TRBJ1-1,CASSVSQGNTEAFF
TRBV11-2,TRBJ1-3,CASSFFGSGNTIYF
TRBV10-3,TRBJ2-5,CAISESTIERGRQETQYF
TRBV29-1,TRBJ2-1,CSVSEGDRGLDEQFF
TRBV19,TRBJ2-2,CASSSPNTGELFF
TRBV20-1,TRBJ2-1,CSARETRGSSRERFF
TRBV25-1,TRBJ2-2,CAEGGELFF
TRBV29-1,TRBJ1-3,CSVDSGGNTIYF
TRBV7-3,TRBJ2-6,CASSFGRGRDESGANVLTF
TRBV24-1,TRBJ2-2,CAADTSGRSGGELFF
TRBV12-3/TRBV12-4,TRBJ1-5,CASRQRVGWGETQHF
TRBV7-6,TRBJ2-1,CASSPRSGSYNEQFF
TRBV12-5,TRBJ2-1,CASGGGWAGLNEQFF
TRBV12-3/TRBV12-4,TRBJ2-3,CASGFQREYSSTDTQYF
TRBV7-9,TRBJ2-3,CASRVKPGRLGYDTQYF
TRBV20-1,TRBJ2-1,CSARRGSHGQFF
TRBV30,TRBJ2-7,CAWRRDGSSYEQYF